One and the same sample provided the 20 T cell receptor beta chains below, sequenced in a study of T cells in Graves' hyperthyroidism and ophthalmopathy. Using RNA transcripts as the source, TCR beta CDR3 regions were amplified. First-round RT-PCR of the TCR CDR3 relied on the HTBI primer set. From the multiplex PCR reads, TCRdb called clonotypes with MiXCR, one entry per CDR3 protein. The table includes some 360,000 distinct CDR3 sequences, roughly 13% detected once. Specimen: blood. These TCRs come from a woman aged 55-70 years with Graves' hyperthyroidism.

This clonotype was recorded a few times. This chain joins TRBV7-9 and TRBJ2-7; D possibly corresponds to TRBD2 (5 bases). V lost 6 bases to trimming and J lost 0 bases, with 12 bases between them. The CDR3 runs to 14 residues. Germline V gene lookup returns CDR1 SEHNR and CDR2 FQNEAQ (reference sequence). CDR3 sequence (DNA): TGTGCCAGCAGGGCTCGGGGTAGCTCCTACGAGCAGTACTTC. This sequence encodes CASRARGSSYEQYF.

This clonotype occurred once. The V and J genes are TRBV12-3 or TRBV12-4 and TRBJ1-2, with D possibly matching TRBD1 (6 bases). Trimming cost V 5 bases and J 4 bases, with 17 bases left between them. The CDR3 length is 15 residues. As DNA, the CDR3 is TGTGCCAGCAGTCCTCAGGGGCCCCTTAGCTATGGCTACACCTTC. This gives the protein CASSPQGPLSYGYTF.

The gene calls are TRBV12-3 or TRBV12-4 and TRBJ2-7; 7 positions agree with TRBD2. The CDR3 loop spans 13 amino acids. The V gene end was trimmed by 3 bases and the J gene end by 6 bases; junction bases not matched to a gene: 5. In nucleotides, the CDR3 is TGTGCCAGCAGTTTGCTCCCTAGCGGCGAGCAGTACTTC. Protein product: CASSLLPSGEQYF.

As to this clonotype: A much larger clonotype is one base distant, so this may be a read error. The chain carries TRBV12-3 or TRBV12-4 and TRBJ1-6; D is ambiguous. The CDR3 runs to 16 residues. V was pared by 7 bases and J by 11 bases, with 24 bases between. This chain's CDR3 is CASNLDGIGLPPPLHF. The DNA of the CDR3 is TGTGCCAGCAACCTCGATGGGATCGGTCTGCCTCCACCCCTCCACTTT.

In this sample, this clonotype turned up many times. V gene TRBV4-1 combines with J gene TRBJ1-1; D is perhaps TRBD1 (5 bases). This CDR3 has 13 amino acids. With 5 bases removed from V and 6 bases from J, the gap between germline ends came to 13 bases. Germline CDR1 is MGHRA and CDR2 is YSYEKL. DNA of the CDR3: TGCGCCAGCAGCAAGACAGCCCCAGCTGAAGCTTTCTTT. It is translated as CASSKTAPAEAFF.

J is TRBJ1-5 and V is TRBV2, with no clear D. The CDR3 loop spans 12 amino acids. The V gene lost 8 bases and the J gene lost 5 bases, with 10 bases spanning the gap. The V gene's germline CDR1 is SNHLY and CDR2 FYNNEI. This chain's CDR3 is CASAGSYQPQHF. For the CDR3, the DNA is TGTGCCAGCGCCGGGAGCTATCAGCCCCAGCATTTT.

The chain recombines TRBV12-3 or TRBV12-4 with TRBJ1-1; D is unresolved. Deletions cut 2 bases from V and 4 bases from J, with 8 bases between. The CDR3 consists of 13 residues. CDR3 residues: CASSLSLGTEAFF. CDR3 DNA sequence: TGTGCCAGCAGTTTATCCCTAGGCACTGAAGCTTTCTTT.

This clonotype was recorded at least ten times. This chain connects TRBV5-1 to TRBJ1-1; 7 bases are shared with TRBD1. CDR1 and CDR2 from the germline V gene are SGHRS and YFSETQ. The length of the CDR3 is 17 residues. Trimming took 4 bases from V and 1 from J; bases not matched to a gene: 13. The CDR3 DNA sequence: TGCGCCAGCAGCCCACACCTTACAGGGGCCGGGAACACTGAAGCTTTCTTT. Amino acid sequence: CASSPHLTGAGNTEAFF.

This clonotype was found many times. The chain links TRBV2 to TRBJ2-7; possibly TRBD2 for D (7 bases). Trimming removed 0 bases at V and 6 bases at J, with 12 bases between. The V gene's germline CDR1 is SNHLY and CDR2 FYNNEI. This CDR3 spans 14 amino acids. CDR3 amino acids: CASSEAGGGREQYF. The CDR3 DNA reads as TGTGCCAGCAGTGAAGCTGGGGGGGGGCGCGAGCAGTACTTC.

This clonotype was observed many times. The J gene is TRBJ2-7, the V gene TRBV12-3 or TRBV12-4, with 8 bases that match TRBD1. This CDR3 is 15 amino acids long. Trimming cost V 4 bases and J 3 bases; bases outside gene matches: 8. The CDR3 sequence: CASSSHRTGSYEQYF. The CDR3 nucleotides read TGTGCCAGCAGTTCCCACCGGACAGGGAGCTACGAGCAGTACTTC.

This clonotype was observed many times. This sequence joins TRBV28 and TRBJ1-1; D is possibly TRBD1 (5 bases). Per germline, CDR1 MDHEN and CDR2 SYDVKM. Trimming left V 2 bases short and J 7 bases short, with 11 bases between. The CDR3 loop spans 13 amino acids. CDR3 amino acids: CASSLRQSREAFF. In DNA, the CDR3 is TGTGCCAGCAGTTTACGACAGTCACGTGAAGCTTTCTTT.

This clonotype was recorded many times. The chain couples TRBV24-1 to TRBJ2-1, with 9 positions matching TRBD2. This CDR3 has 17 residues. Germline CDR1 KGHDR, CDR2 SFDVKD. Trimming at V came to 1 base and at J to 6 bases, leaving 9 bases not matched to a gene. CDR3 in DNA: TGTGCCACCAGTGATTTTAGCGGGAGAGGAGGCGGCAATGAGCAGTTCTTC. Translating it yields CATSDFSGRGGGNEQFF.

The chain has TRBV20-1 and TRBJ2-1; 9 bases agree with TRBD2. From germline, CDR1 is DFQATT and CDR2 SNEGSKA (reference sequence). V was pared by 0 bases and J by 10 bases, with 4 bases of the junction left unmatched. This CDR3 is 13 amino acids long. The CDR3 region is CSARDPLAGEQFF. CDR3 in DNA: TGCAGTGCTAGAGATCCCCTAGCGGGAGAGCAGTTCTTC.

Many counts were recorded for this clonotype. The V and J genes are TRBV5-1 and TRBJ2-7, with D hard to call. The CDR3 is 14 residues long. V gave up 0 bases and J gave up 2 bases, with 9 bases separating them. CDR1 and CDR2 (germline): SGHRS, YFSETQ. In DNA, the CDR3 is TGCGCCAGCAGCTTGGAGAGGTTCCCCTACGAGCAGTACTTC. Its translation is CASSLERFPYEQYF.

CDR3 loop: CASSLDSLVGAGNEQFF. The CDR3 bases are TGCGCCAGCAGCTTGGACAGCCTAGTCGGGGCTGGGAATGAGCAGTTCTTC. This chain connects TRBV5-1 to TRBJ2-1, with D possibly called TRBD1 or TRBD2 (5 bases each). This CDR3 is 17 amino acids long. V lost 0 bases, J lost 7 bases, and 20 bases lay in between. CDR1 and CDR2 from the germline V gene are SGHRS and YFSETQ.

This clonotype was found a few times. An end of the junction does not agree with germline; a read error may underlie this. The chain has TRBV28 and TRBJ2-1; TRBD2 aligns across 14 bases. The CDR3 sequence is 18 residues long. The germline V gene has CDR1 MDHEN and CDR2 SYDVKM. The CDR3 nucleotides read TGTGCCAGCAGTTACGGACTAGCGGGAGGAAAATTCTACAATGAGCAGCTCTTC. Its translation is CASSYGLAGGKFYNEQLF.

Concerning this clonotype: Germline and junction disagree at one end, which may indicate a read error. J is TRBJ1-4 and V is TRBV7-8; 7 positions match TRBD1. The CDR3 is 15 residues long. Germline lookup yields CDR1 SGHVS and CDR2 FQNEAQ. The CDR3 region has the DNA TGTGCCAGCAGCCTCCGGACAGGAATTAATGGAAAACTGTTTTTT. Its translation: CASSLRTGINGKLFF.

This clonotype was seen only a few times. J is TRBJ2-5 and V is TRBV4-1; the match to TRBD2 covers 7 bases. V was pared by 0 bases and J by 5 bases, with 12 bases of the junction left unmatched. This CDR3 contains 17 residues. CDR1 is MGHRA, CDR2 YSYEKL, per germline. CDR3 loop: CASSQDRGAGEGETQYF. In nucleotides, the CDR3 is TGCGCCAGCAGCCAAGATCGAGGGGCGGGAGAGGGGGAGACCCAGTACTTC.

This clonotype was detected ten times or more. The V gene is TRBV27, the J gene TRBJ2-1; D is perhaps TRBD1 or TRBD2 (5 bases each). CDR1 and CDR2 from the germline V gene are MNHEY and SMNVEV (reference sequence). The CDR3 runs to 14 residues. V shed 2 bases and J shed 6 bases, with 11 bases lying between them. The CDR3 protein is CASSLRGELNEQFF. The CDR3 DNA reads TGTGCCAGCAGTTTAAGGGGAGAACTCAATGAGCAGTTCTTC.

The chain has TRBV29-1 and TRBJ2-3, with TRBD2 matching over 10 bases. V lost 3 bases and J lost 10; bases outside the gene matches: 4. Germline V gene data show CDR1 as SQVTM and CDR2 as ANQGSEA. This CDR3 spans 12 amino acids. The CDR3 loop reads CSVDGAGGPQYF. DNA of the CDR3: TGCAGCGTTGACGGAGCGGGAGGGCCGCAGTATTTT.